This TCR beta chain was documented in a study of T-cell reconstitution after alpha-beta-depleted transplantation in children. Study outcomes and limitations: From newly produced T cells came most of the T-cell counts and diversity one year after transplant. Approximately two months post-transplant, alpha-beta T cells reportedly originated from several hundred expanded graft clones. In some patients, recipient T cells and intrathymic progenitors surviving conditioning explained high day-60 diversity.

The CDR3 is made up of 16 amino acids. Germline loops: CDR1 MDHEN, CDR2 SYDVKM. V shed 10 bases, J shed 7 bases, and the junction held 17 bases outside the gene matches. This clonotype appeared many times. What it binds is unknown. Preparation of the TCRbeta library involved a method that used unique molecular identifiers. Each CDR3 protein gets one entry after TCRdb re-called the PCR reads with MiXCR. The sample contains some 29,000 distinct CDR3 sequences, about 5.8% of which appear only once. The chain uses TRBV28 and TRBJ1-5, with 9 bases matching TRBD1. The sequence derives from a male patient under 18 who had a stem cell transplant for acute myeloid leukemia, so the T cells may come from the graft donor. The material sequenced was PBMCs, mostly from graft donor cells, taken 180 days after TCRalphabeta/CD19-depleted stem cell transplant. CDR3 coding DNA: TGTGCCACCCTTCCTATTACAGGGGGCTGGCGGCAGCCCCAGCATTTT. Its translation: CATLPITGGWRQPQHF.